This T cell receptor (beta chain) is from a study of blood T cell repertoires in COVID-19. The overall study: Acute and convalescent COVID-19 samples came from the United States, Italy and Spain. The analysed material was cDNA or gDNA that came from T cells, B-cell-depleted T cells, or PBMCs.

TCRdb's copy holds only in-frame clones and misses some; the assay was immunoSEQ multiplex PCR. The sample has about 180,000 clones; roughly 86% are singletons. Germline CDR1 reads SGHDN; CDR2 reads FVKESK. Between the trimmed V and J ends, which lost 1 base and 4 bases, there was a span of 11 bases. The CDR3 is 14 residues long. The rearrangement joins TRBV14 to TRBJ2-7, with D maybe TRBD2 (5 bases). The specimen was peripheral blood. This TCR derives from a young woman with active or convalescent COVID-19. The CDR3 nucleotides are TGTGCCAGCAGCCAAGGCCAGCGAGGGTACGAGCAGTACTTC. Protein: CASSQGQRGYEQYF.